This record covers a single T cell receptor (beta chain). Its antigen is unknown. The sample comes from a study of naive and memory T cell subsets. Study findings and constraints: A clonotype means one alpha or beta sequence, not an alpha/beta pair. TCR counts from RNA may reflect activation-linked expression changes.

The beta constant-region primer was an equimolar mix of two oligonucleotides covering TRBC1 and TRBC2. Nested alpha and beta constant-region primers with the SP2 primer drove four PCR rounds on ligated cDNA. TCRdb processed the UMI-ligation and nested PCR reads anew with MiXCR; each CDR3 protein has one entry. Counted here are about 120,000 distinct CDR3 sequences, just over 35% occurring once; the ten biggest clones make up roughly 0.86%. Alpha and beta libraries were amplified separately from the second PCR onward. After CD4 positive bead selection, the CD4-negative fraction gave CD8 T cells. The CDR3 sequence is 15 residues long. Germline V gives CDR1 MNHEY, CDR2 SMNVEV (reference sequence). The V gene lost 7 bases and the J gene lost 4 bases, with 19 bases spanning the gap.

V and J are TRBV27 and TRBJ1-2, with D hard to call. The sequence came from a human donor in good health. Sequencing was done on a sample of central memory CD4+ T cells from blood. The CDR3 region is CASTSRTGGVYGYTF. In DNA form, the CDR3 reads TGTGCCAGCACGTCTCGGACGGGCGGGGTCTATGGCTACACCTTC.